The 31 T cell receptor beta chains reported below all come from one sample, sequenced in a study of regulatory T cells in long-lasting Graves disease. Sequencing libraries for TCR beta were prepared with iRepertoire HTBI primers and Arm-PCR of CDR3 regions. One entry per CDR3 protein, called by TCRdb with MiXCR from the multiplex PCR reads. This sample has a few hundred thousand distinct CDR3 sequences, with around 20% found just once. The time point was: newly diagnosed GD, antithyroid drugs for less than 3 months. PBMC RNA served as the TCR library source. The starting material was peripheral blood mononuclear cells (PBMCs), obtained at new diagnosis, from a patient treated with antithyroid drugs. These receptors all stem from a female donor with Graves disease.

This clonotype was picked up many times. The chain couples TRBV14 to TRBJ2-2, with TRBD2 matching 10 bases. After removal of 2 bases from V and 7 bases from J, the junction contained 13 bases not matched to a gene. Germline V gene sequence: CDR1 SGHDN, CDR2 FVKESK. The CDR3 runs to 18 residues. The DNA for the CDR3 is TGTGCCAGCAGCCAAAGGAAGCGGGAGGGCCAGGTAGACGGGGAGCTGTTTTTT. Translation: CASSQRKREGQVDGELFF.

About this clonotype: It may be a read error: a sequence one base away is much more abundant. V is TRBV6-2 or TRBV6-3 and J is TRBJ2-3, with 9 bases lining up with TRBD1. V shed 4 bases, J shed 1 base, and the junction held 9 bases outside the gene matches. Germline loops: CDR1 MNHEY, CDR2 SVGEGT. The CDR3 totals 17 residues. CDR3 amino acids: CASSCPGTGWGTDTQYF. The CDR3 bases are TGTGCCAGCAGTTGCCCCGGGACAGGGTGGGGCACAGATACGCAGTATTTT.

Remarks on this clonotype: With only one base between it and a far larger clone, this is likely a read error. For the CDR3, the DNA is TGTGCCGCCAGTGACCCCCACGGACGCGGCTACAATGAGCAGTTCTTC. Its translation is CAASDPHGRGYNEQFF. The chain has TRBV24-1 and TRBJ2-5; D ambiguous. The DNA matches TRBJ2-1 better at its end, which makes the J call doubtful. The CDR3 covers 16 residues. Looked up from germline, CDR1 is KGHDR and CDR2 is SFDVKD.

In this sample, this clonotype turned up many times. Here the CDR3 reads CASGGGRAYEQYF. CDR3 nucleotide sequence: TGTGCCAGCGGTGGGGGCAGGGCCTACGAGCAGTACTTC. The gene calls are TRBV6-1 and TRBJ2-7; D might be TRBD1 (6 bases). The germline CDR1 and CDR2 sequences are MNHNS and SASEGT. Trimming cost V 8 bases and J 2 bases, with 13 bases left between them. The CDR3 loop spans 13 amino acids.

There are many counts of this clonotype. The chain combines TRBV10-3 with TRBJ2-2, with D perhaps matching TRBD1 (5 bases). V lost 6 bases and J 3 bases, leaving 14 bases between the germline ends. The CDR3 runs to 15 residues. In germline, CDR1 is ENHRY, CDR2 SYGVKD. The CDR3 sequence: CAIREGHRDTGELFF. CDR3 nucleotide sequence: TGTGCCATCAGGGAAGGACACCGCGACACCGGGGAGCTGTTTTTT.

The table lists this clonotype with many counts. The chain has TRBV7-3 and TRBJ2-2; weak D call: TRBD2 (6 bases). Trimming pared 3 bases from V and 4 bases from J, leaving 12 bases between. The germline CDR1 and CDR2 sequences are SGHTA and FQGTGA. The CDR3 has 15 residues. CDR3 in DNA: TGTGCCAGCAGCTTTTTGGGGGGATCCACCGGGGAGCTGTTTTTT. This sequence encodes CASSFLGGSTGELFF. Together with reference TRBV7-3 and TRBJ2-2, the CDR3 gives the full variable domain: GAGVSQTPSNKVTEKGKYVELRCDPISGHTALYWYRQSLGQGPEFLIYFQGTGAADDSGLPNDRFFAVRPEGSVSTLKIQRTERGDSAVYLCASSFLGGSTGELFFGEGSRLTVL.

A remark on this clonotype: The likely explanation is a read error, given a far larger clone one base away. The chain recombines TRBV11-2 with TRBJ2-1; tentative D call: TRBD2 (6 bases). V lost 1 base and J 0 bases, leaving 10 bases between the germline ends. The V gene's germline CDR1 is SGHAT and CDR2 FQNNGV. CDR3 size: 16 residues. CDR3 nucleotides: TGTGCCAGCAGCTTAGGGGCGGGGAGCTCCTACAATGAGCAGTTCTTC. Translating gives CASSLGAGSSYNEQFF.

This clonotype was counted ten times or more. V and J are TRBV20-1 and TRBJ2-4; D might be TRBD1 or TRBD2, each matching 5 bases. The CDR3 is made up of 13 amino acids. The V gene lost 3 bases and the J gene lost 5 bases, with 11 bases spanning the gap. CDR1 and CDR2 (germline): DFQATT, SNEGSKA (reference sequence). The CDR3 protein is CSASPGTENIQYF. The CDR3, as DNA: TGCAGTGCTAGTCCCGGGACGGAAAACATTCAGTACTTC.

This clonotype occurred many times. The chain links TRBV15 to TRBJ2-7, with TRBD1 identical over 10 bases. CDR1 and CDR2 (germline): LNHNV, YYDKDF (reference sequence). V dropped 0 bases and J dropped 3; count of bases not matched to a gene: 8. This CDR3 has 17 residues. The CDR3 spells CATSRDVGTGAFYEQYF. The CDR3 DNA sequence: TGTGCCACCAGCAGAGATGTTGGGACAGGGGCCTTCTACGAGCAGTACTTC.

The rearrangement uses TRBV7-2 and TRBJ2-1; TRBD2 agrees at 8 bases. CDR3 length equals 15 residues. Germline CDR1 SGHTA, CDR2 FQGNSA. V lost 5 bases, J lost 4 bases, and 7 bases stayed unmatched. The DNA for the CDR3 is TGTGCCAGCAGCGCCCGGGAGGGTTCTTACAATGAGCAGTTCTTC. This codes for CASSAREGSYNEQFF.

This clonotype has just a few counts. Here the CDR3 DNA reads TGTGCCAGCGGGAGGGGACTCAACAATGAGCAGTTCTTC. This translates into CASGRGLNNEQFF. This sequence joins TRBV12-3 or TRBV12-4 and TRBJ2-1, with 7 nucleotides matching TRBD2. V shed 8 bases, J shed 5 bases, and the junction held 6 bases outside the gene matches. This CDR3 contains 13 residues.

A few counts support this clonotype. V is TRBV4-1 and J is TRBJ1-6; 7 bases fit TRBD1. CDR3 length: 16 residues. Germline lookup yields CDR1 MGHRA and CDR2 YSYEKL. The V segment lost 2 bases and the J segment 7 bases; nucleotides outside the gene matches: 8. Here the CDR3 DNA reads TGCGCCAGCAGCCAAAACCAACAGGGGTGGAATTCACCCCTCCACTTT. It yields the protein CASSQNQQGWNSPLHF.

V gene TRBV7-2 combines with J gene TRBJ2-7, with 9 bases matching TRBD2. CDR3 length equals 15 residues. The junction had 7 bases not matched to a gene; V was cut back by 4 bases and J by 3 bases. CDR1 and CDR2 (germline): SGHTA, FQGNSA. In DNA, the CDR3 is TGTGCCAGCAGCTACCGGGCGGGAGGGTTCTACGAGCAGTACTTC. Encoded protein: CASSYRAGGFYEQYF.

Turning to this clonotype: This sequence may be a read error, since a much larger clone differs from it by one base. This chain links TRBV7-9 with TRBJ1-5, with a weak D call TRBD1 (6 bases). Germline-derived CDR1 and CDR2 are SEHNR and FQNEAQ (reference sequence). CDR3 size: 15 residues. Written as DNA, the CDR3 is TGTGCCAGCAGCTCGACAGGAGATGGCAATCAGTCCCAGCATTTT. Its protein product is CASSSTGDGNQSQHF.

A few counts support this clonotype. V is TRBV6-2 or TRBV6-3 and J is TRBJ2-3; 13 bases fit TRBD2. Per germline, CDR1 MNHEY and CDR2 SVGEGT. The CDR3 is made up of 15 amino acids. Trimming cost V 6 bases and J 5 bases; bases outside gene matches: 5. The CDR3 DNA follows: TGTGCCAGCAGCCCGACTAGCGGGAGGTTAGATACGCAGTATTTT. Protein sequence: CASSPTSGRLDTQYF.

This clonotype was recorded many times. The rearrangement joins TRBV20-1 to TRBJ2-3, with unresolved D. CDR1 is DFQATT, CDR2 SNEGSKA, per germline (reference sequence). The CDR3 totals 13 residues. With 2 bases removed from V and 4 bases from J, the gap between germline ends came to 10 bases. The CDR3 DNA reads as TGCAGTGCTAGAACCCCAGGTTCAGATACGCAGTATTTT. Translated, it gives CSARTPGSDTQYF.

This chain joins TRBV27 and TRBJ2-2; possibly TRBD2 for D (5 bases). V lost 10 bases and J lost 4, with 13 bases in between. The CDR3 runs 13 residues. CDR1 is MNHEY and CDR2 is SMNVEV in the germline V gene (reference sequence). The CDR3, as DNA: TGTGCCACCCAGAGAGGGAGCACCGGGGAGCTGTTTTTT. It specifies CATQRGSTGELFF.

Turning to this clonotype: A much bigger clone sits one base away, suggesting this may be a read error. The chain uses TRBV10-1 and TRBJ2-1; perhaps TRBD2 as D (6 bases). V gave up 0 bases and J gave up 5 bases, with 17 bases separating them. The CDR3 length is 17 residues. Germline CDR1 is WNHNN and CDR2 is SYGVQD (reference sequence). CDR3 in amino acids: CASSESGGIALNNEQFF. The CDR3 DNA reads TGCGCCAGCAGTGAGTCGGGGGGAATAGCGTTAAACAATGAGCAGTTCTTC.

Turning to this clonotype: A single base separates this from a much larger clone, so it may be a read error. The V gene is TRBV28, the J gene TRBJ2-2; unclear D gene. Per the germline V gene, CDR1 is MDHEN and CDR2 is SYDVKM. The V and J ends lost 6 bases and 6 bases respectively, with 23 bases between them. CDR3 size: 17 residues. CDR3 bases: TGTGCCAGCAGACGCTTAACCTCCCCCAAGGGTCCCGGGGAGCTGTTTTTT. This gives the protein CASRRLTSPKGPGELFF.

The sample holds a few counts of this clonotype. CDR3 residues: CASSPTSGTTDTQYF. The CDR3 DNA reads TGCGCCAGCAGCCCGACTAGCGGGACCACAGATACGCAGTATTTT. The rearrangement links TRBV4-1 to TRBJ2-3, with TRBD2 matching over 11 bases. V was pared by 4 bases and J by 2 bases, with 2 bases of the junction left unmatched. This CDR3 has 15 amino acids. Germline V gives CDR1 MGHRA, CDR2 YSYEKL.

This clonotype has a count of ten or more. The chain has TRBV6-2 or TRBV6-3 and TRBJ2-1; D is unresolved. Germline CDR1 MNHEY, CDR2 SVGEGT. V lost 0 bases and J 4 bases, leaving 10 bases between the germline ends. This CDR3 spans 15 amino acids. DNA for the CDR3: TGTGCCAGCAGTTACTCGACGCCAGCTTACAATGAGCAGTTCTTC. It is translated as CASSYSTPAYNEQFF.

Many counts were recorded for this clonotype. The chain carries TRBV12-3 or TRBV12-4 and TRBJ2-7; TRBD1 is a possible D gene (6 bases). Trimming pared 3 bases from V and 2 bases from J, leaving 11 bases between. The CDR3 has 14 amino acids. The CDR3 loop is CASSFWDITYEQYF. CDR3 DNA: TGTGCCAGCAGTTTTTGGGACATAACCTACGAGCAGTACTTC.

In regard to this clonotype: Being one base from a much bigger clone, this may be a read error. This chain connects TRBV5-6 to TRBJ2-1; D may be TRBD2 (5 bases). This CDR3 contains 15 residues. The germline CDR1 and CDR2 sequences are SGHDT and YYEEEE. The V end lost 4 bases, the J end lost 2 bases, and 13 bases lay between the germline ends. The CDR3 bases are TGTGCCAGCAGCCGGGTAGCGATCCCCTACAATGAGCAGTTCTTC. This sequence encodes CASSRVAIPYNEQFF.

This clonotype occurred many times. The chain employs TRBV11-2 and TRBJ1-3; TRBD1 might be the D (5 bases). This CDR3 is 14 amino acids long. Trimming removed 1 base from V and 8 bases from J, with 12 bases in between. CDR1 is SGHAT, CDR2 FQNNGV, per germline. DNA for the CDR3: TGTGCCAGCAGCTTAGGATCGAGGGGTGACACCATATATTTT. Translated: CASSLGSRGDTIYF.

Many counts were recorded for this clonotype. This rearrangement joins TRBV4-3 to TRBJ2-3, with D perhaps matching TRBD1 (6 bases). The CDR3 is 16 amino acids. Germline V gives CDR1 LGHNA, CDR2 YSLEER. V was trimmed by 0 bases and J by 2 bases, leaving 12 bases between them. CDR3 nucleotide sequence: TGCGCCAGCAGCCAAGAAAGAAGGGGGTACACAGATACGCAGTATTTT. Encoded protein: CASSQERRGYTDTQYF.

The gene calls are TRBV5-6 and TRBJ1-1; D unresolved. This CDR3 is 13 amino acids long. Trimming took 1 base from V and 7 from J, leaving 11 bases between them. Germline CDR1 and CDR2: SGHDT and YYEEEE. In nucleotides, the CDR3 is TGTGCCAGCAGCTTGAGAGGGAAAGGTGAAGCTTTCTTT. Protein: CASSLRGKGEAFF.

The CDR3 protein is CASSQGLSSTDTQYF. CDR3 nucleotides: TGTGCCAGCAGCCAAGGGCTTTCTAGCACAGATACGCAGTATTTT. The rearrangement uses TRBV3-1 and TRBJ2-3, with D hard to call. The CDR3 covers 15 residues. The germline CDR1 and CDR2 sequences are LGHDT and YNNKEL (reference sequence). The germline V and J ends were trimmed by 1 base and 0 bases, with 8 bases remaining between them.

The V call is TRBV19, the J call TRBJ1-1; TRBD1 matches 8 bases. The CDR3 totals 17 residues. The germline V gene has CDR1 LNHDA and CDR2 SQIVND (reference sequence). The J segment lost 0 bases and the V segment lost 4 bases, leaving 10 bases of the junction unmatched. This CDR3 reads CASSKGRQGTVNTEAFF. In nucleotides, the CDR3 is TGTGCCAGTAGTAAAGGGAGACAGGGGACAGTGAACACTGAAGCTTTCTTT. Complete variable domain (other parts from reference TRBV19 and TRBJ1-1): DGGITQSPKYLFRKEGQNVTLSCEQNLNHDAMYWYRQDPGQGLRLIYYSQIVNDFQKGDIAEGYSVSREKKESFPLTVTSAQKNPTAFYLCASSKGRQGTVNTEAFFGQGTRLTVV.

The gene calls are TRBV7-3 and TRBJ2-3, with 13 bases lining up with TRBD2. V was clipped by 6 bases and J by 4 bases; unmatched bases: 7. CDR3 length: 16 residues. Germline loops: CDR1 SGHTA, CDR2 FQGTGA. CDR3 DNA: TGTGCCAGCAGTCCGACTAGCGGGAGGATGTCAGATACGCAGTATTTT. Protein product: CASSPTSGRMSDTQYF.

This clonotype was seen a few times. CDR3 nucleotides: TGCAGTACCCAGGGTGTGAATGGATACGAGCAGTACTTC. Translating it yields CSTQGVNGYEQYF. The rearrangement joins TRBV20-1 to TRBJ2-7, with D perhaps TRBD1 (5 bases). Per the germline V gene, CDR1 is DFQATT and CDR2 is SNEGSKA (reference sequence). CDR3 size: 13 residues. V lost 8 bases to trimming and J lost 4 bases, with 18 bases between them.

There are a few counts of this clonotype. The CDR3 protein is CASSYSPATDRVGTYEQYF. CDR3 bases: TGTGCCAGCAGTTACTCCCCCGCCACGGACAGGGTGGGGACCTACGAGCAGTACTTC. The chain employs TRBV6-2 or TRBV6-3 and TRBJ2-7; 8 bases fit TRBD1. V lost 0 bases to trimming and J lost 2 bases; unmatched junction nucleotides: 15. From germline, CDR1 is MNHEY and CDR2 SVGEGT. The CDR3 has 19 amino acids.